In this sample, the clone carrying this TCR beta chain turned up once. As yet, its antigen is unknown. Libraries were prepared by immunoSEQ multiplex PCR; TCRdb keeps only in-frame clonotypes and omits some of them. The sample carries some 150,000 clones, about 91% recorded once. The J segment lost 5 bases and the V segment lost 3 bases, leaving 4 bases of the junction unmatched. Germline V gene sequence: CDR1 SGHKS, CDR2 YYEKEE (reference sequence). This CDR3 contains 15 residues. This sample is drawn from a study of T cell responses to AZD1222 COVID-19 vaccine. Notes on the study in general: Females outnumbered males among donors, who were mostly white British; clonal diversity was possibly underestimated. Spike-wide coverage was observed for vaccine-associated CD4 TCRs, with dominant responses at 160-218 and 743-854.

Source: peripheral blood, taken on day 0 of MenACWY control vaccination. The sequence came from an adult in good health. The chain has TRBV5-5 and TRBJ1-4, with 10 positions matching TRBD1. The CDR3 region is CASSYGQGGNEKLFF. The DNA of the CDR3 is TGTGCCAGCAGCTACGGACAGGGGGGGAATGAAAAACTGTTTTTT. Based on the CDR3 plus reference TRBV5-5 and TRBJ1-4, the full variable domain is DAGVTQSPTHLIKTRGQQVTLRCSPISGHKSVSWYQQVLGQGPQFIFQYYEKEERGRGNFPDRFSARQFPNYSSELNVNALLLGDSALYLCASSYGQGGNEKLFFGSGTQLSVL.